The rows below give T cell receptor beta chains drawn from one sample of a study of blood T cell repertoires in COVID-19. Only in-frame clones appear in the TCRdb table, and some are missing; sequencing was by immunoSEQ multiplex PCR. Here the sample spans over 95,000 clones, more than 80% being singletons. Sequencing input: peripheral blood. The receptors come from an older woman with COVID-19, enrolled during active disease. The conserved cysteine and the conserved F or W are not part of the CDR3 here. Not all rows give a size; the values are once, few, many and, for expanded clones, a class.

v_call,clone_size,j_call,cdr3_aa
TRBV11-3,NA,TRBJ2-5,ASSHGGQETQY
TRBV5-1,NA,TRBJ2-5,ASSPRDSRLAETQY
TRBV4-3,NA,TRBJ1-1,ASSQYKGAFTEAF
TRBV24-1,NA,TRBJ1-3,ATSENLGNTIY
TRBV6-5,NA,TRBJ1-5,ASSDRIGQPQH
TRBV19,NA,TRBJ2-7,ASSDRGRRWDEQY
TRBV7-2,NA,TRBJ2-7,ASSPTGYEQY
TRBV9,few,TRBJ2-5,ASSVGLANQETQY
TRBV5-6,NA,TRBJ2-7,ASSSRDRLTYEQY
TRBV27,NA,TRBJ1-1,ASSFGDRTEAF
TRBV4-2,NA,TRBJ2-1,ASSPHRVRGVPEQF
TRBV6-1,NA,TRBJ1-2,ASSAELGQGAESIYGYT
TRBV7-9,once,TRBJ2-7,ASSLSSGPSYEQY
TRBV7-3,NA,TRBJ1-1,ASSPNFLGRGGYTEAF
TRBV3-1/TRBV3-2,NA,TRBJ1-2,ASSQFVGAHGYT
TRBV6-2/TRBV6-3,NA,TRBJ2-7,ASSGDRGYEQY
TRBV6-1,many,TRBJ1-2,ASSEATDRGRGYT
TRBV2,NA,TRBJ1-5,ASSFDRNSNQPQH
TRBV12-5,NA,TRBJ1-2,ASGLPRGEVYGYT
TRBV11-2,NA,TRBJ2-3,ASSFHREGDTQY
TRBV3-1/TRBV3-2,NA,TRBJ1-6,ASSQDFGGNIFAGSPLH
TRBV18,NA,TRBJ1-4,ASSPSAGRTTNEKLF
TRBV19,few,TRBJ2-7,ASSIGGNSEQY
TRBV18,NA,TRBJ2-3,ASSLGASTDTQY
TRBV7-9,NA,TRBJ2-1,ASSFPTITFNNEQF
TRBV12-1,NA,TRBJ1-1,ASSFVGQENTEAF
TRBV7-2,few,TRBJ1-4,ASSPPDRGRIDEKLF
TRBV6-5,NA,TRBJ1-6,ASRTTRGANSPLH
TRBV3-1/TRBV3-2,NA,TRBJ2-7,ASSPGQGTYEQY
TRBV4-1,NA,TRBJ2-3,ASSQERLAGTNTQY
TRBV5-1,NA,TRBJ1-3,ASSLTGLGNTIY
TRBV19,NA,TRBJ2-1,ASNSGGDNNEQF
TRBV3-1/TRBV3-2,NA,TRBJ2-2,ASSRTWGDVTGELF
TRBV5-1,few,TRBJ2-2,ASSGRGPGVTGELF
TRBV3-1/TRBV3-2,once,TRBJ2-5,ASSQDWVGGQETQY
TRBV6-5,NA,TRBJ2-5,ASSNGPSTN
TRBV6-6,once,TRBJ2-3,ASSPGLAGGYTDTQY
TRBV28,NA,TRBJ1-2,ASSEDRDPNYGYT
TRBV6-1,NA,TRBJ2-3,ASSERTGTTDTQY
TRBV5-1,NA,TRBJ1-1,ASSSDTGGASEAF
TRBV2,NA,TRBJ1-5,ASGGGTTYSNQPQH
TRBV4-1,once,TRBJ1-1,ASSQEEGFGPEAF
TRBV3-1/TRBV3-2,NA,TRBJ2-1,ASSQGIGAGANYNEQF
TRBV5-1,NA,TRBJ1-6,ASSLGGQQNSPLH
TRBV5-1,NA,TRBJ1-4,ASSAPDRDHEKLF
TRBV11-3,NA,TRBJ2-2,ASSAWPGELF
TRBV30,NA,TRBJ1-6,AWSVRASGTVSSPLH
TRBV24-1,once,TRBJ2-3,ATSVGQGADTQY
TRBV5-1,NA,TRBJ1-5,ASSSQGGSNQPQH
TRBV6-5,NA,TRBJ1-1,ASTNRGIRTEAF
TRBV2,once,TRBJ2-5,ASHGLAGENQY
TRBV15,NA,TRBJ1-2,ATSREGGELTNYGYT
TRBV2,NA,TRBJ2-7,ASRLGQGSGSYEQY